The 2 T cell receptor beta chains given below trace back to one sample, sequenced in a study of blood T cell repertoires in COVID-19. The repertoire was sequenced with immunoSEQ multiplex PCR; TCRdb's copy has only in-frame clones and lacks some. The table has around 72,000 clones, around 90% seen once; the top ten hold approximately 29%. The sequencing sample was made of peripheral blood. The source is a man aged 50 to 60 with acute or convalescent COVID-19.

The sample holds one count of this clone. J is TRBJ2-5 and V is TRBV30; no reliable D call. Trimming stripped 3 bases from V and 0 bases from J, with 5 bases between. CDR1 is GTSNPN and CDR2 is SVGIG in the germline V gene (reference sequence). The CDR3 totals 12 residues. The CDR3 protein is CAWRGYQETQYF. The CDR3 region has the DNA TGTGCCTGGAGGGGCTACCAAGAGACCCAGTACTTC.

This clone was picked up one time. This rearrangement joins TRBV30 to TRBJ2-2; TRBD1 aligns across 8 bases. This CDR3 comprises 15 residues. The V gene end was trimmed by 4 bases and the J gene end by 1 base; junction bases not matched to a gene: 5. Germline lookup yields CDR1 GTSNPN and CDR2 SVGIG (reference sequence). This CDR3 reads CAWTRQGQNTGELFF. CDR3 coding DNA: TGTGCCTGGACAAGACAGGGGCAGAACACCGGGGAGCTGTTTTTT.